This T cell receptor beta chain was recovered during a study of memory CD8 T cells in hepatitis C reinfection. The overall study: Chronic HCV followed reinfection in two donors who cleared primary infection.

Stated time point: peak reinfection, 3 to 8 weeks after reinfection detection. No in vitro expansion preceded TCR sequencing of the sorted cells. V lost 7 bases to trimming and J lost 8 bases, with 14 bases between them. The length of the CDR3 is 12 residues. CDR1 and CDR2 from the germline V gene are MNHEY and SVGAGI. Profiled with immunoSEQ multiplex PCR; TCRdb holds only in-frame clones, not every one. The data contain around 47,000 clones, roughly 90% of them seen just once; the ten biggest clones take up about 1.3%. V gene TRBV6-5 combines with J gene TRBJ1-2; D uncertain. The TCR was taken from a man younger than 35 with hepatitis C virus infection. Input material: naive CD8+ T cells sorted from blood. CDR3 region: CASTPGKSGYTF. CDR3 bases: TGTGCCAGCACCCCGGGAAAATCGGGCTACACCTTC.